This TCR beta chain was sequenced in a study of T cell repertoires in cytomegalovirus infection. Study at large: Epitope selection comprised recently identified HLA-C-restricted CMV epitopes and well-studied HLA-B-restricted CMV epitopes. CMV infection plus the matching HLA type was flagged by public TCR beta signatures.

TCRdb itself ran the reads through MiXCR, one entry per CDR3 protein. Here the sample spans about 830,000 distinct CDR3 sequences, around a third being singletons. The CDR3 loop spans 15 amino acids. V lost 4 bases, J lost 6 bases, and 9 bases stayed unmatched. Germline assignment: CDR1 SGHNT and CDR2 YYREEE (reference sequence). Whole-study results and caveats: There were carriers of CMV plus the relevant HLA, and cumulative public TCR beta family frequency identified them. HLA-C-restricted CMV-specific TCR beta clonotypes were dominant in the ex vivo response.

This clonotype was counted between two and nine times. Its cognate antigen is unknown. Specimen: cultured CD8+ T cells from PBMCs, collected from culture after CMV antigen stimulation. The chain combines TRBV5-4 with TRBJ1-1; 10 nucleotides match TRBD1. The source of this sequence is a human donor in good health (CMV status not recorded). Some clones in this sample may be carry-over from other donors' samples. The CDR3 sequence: CASSKPGQGQAEAFF. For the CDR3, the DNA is TGTGCCAGCAGCAAGCCGGGACAGGGGCAAGCTGAAGCTTTCTTT.